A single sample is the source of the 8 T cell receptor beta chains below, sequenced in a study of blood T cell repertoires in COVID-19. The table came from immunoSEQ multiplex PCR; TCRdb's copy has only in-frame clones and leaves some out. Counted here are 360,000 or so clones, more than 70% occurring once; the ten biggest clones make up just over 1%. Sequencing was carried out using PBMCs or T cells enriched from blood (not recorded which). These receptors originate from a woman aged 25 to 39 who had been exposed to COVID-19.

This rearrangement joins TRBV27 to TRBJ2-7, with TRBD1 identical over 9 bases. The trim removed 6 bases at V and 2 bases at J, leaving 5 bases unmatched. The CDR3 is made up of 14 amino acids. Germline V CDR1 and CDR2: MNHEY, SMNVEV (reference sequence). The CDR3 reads CASRKQGATYEQYF. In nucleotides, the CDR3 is TGTGCCAGCAGAAAACAGGGGGCGACCTACGAGCAGTACTTC.

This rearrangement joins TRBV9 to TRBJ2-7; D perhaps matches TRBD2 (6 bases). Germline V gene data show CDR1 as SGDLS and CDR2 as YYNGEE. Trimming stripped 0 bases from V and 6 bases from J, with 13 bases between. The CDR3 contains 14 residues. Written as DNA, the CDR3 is TGTGCCAGCAGCGTAGATCAGCGGGCCATCGAGCAGTACTTC. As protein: CASSVDQRAIEQYF.

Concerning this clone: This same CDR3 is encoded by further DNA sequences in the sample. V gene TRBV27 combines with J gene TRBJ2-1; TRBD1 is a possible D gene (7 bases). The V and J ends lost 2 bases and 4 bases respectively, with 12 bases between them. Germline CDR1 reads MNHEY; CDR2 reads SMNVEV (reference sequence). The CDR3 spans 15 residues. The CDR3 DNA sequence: TGTGCCAGCAGTTTAGGGTCAGGGGGGTACAATGAGCAGTTCTTC. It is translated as CASSLGSGGYNEQFF.

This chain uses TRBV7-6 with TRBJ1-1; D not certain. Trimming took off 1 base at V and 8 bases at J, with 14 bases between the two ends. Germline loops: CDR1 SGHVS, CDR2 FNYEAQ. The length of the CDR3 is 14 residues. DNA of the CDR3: TGTGCCAGCAGCTTAGATCTGAGCTCCCCAGAAGCTTTCTTT. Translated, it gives CASSLDLSSPEAFF.

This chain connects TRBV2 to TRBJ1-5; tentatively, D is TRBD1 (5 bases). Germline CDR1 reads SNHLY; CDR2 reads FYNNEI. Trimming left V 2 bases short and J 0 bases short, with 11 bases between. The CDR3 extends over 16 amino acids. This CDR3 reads CASSERVGLSNQPQHF. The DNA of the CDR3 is TGTGCCAGCAGTGAAAGGGTGGGGCTTAGCAATCAGCCCCAGCATTTT.

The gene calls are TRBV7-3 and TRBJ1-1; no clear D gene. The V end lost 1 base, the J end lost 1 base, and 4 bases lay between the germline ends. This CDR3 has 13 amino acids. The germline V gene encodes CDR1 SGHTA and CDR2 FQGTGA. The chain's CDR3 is CASSLIRNTEAFF. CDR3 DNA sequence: TGTGCCAGCAGCTTAATCCGGAACACTGAAGCTTTCTTT.

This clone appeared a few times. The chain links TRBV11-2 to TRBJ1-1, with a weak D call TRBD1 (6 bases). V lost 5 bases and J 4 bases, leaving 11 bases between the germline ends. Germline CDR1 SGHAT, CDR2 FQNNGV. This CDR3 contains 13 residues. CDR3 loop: CASSRGARTEAFF. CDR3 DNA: TGTGCCAGCAGCCGGGGGGCTCGCACTGAAGCTTTCTTT.

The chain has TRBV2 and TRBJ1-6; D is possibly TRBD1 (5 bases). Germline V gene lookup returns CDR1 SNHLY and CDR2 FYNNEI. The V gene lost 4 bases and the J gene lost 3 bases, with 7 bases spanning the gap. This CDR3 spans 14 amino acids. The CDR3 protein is CASSAGFYNSPLHF. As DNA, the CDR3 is TGTGCCAGCAGTGCAGGGTTCTATAATTCACCCCTCCACTTT.